The 8 T cell receptor beta chains listed next were all sequenced from one sample in a study of shared clonotypes between healthy human individuals. Profiling relied on immunoSEQ multiplex PCR, and the TCRdb table lists in-frame clones only, not all of them. This table holds some 490,000 clones, over 70% found once. Sequenced sample: PBMCs. Receptor source: a woman between 40 and 55 years old in good health. Some clones in this sample may be carry-over from other donors' samples.

The V gene is TRBV5-1, the J gene TRBJ2-7, with 10 nucleotides matching TRBD1. The CDR3 has 15 residues. V shed 4 bases and J 3 bases; nucleotides not matched to a gene: 7. The V gene's germline CDR1 is SGHRS and CDR2 YFSETQ. The CDR3 protein is CASSAPGTGDYEQYF. The CDR3 DNA reads as TGCGCCAGCAGCGCTCCCGGGACAGGGGACTACGAGCAGTACTTC.

This clone was counted a single time. Being one base from a much bigger clone, this may be a read error. The chain recombines TRBV5-4 with TRBJ2-2, with 7 bases that match TRBD2. The CDR3 has 17 residues. Germline CDR1 reads SGHNT; CDR2 reads YYREEE (reference sequence). In DNA form, the CDR3 reads TGTGCCAACAGCTCGAGGACTAGTTCGGCAGGCACCGGGGAGCTGTTTTTT. As protein: CANSSRTSSAGTGELFF. Complete variable domain (other parts from reference TRBV5-4 and TRBJ2-2): ETGVTQSPTHLIKTRGQQVTLRCSSQSGHNTVSWYQQALGQGPQFIFQYYREEENGRGNFPPRFSGLQFPNYSSELNVNALELDDSALYLCANSSRTSSAGTGELFFGEGSRLTVL.

Notes on this clone: With a far larger clone one base away, a read error is the likely cause. CDR3 sequence: CSVQIQGQGHEQYF. For the CDR3, the DNA is TGCAGCGTCCAAATACAGGGACAGGGTCACGAGCAGTACTTC. The chain links TRBV29-1 to TRBJ2-7; 9 bases line up with TRBD1. The CDR3 is 14 amino acids. Germline assignment: CDR1 SQVTM and CDR2 ANQGSEA. Germline trimming cut 6 bases from V and 5 bases from J; bases unmatched to any gene: 11.

On this clone: Because it lacks the conserved phenylalanine or tryptophan at the end, this CDR3 is likely a read error. Because the CDR3's place on the DNA is in doubt, the DNA is left out and the CDR3 is given as listed by TCRdb. The rearrangement uses TRBV30 and TRBJ1-2; TRBD1 is taken as the D call from the table, unchecked against the DNA. Germline loops: CDR1 GTSNPN, CDR2 SVGIG (reference sequence). Termini included, the CDR3 measures 14 amino acids. The CDR3 reads CAWRRDRSNYGCTL.

V is TRBV29-1 and J is TRBJ2-1, with TRBD1 as a possible D gene (5 bases). The germline V and J ends were trimmed by 6 bases and 7 bases, with 16 bases remaining between them. Germline V gene lookup returns CDR1 SQVTM and CDR2 ANQGSEA. This CDR3 is built from 13 residues. CDR3 nucleotides: TGCAGCGTCCAAGGGGTCCTCTGGAATGAGCAGTTCTTC. Its translation: CSVQGVLWNEQFF.

Details on this clone: Just one base apart from a much larger clone, this may be a read error. The same CDR3 is also encoded by other DNA sequences in this sample. The genes are TRBV27 and TRBJ1-6; D is possibly TRBD1 (5 bases). The CDR3 extends over 14 amino acids. Germline CDR1 MNHEY, CDR2 SMNVEV (reference sequence). Trimming pared 3 bases from V and 5 bases from J, leaving 8 bases between. The CDR3 DNA sequence: TGTGCCAGCAGTTTTCGGGGCAATAATTCACCCCTCCACTTT. This gives the protein CASSFRGNNSPLHF.

The J gene is TRBJ2-7, the V gene TRBV27, with D maybe TRBD1 (6 bases). Trimming took 0 bases from V and 3 from J, leaving 15 bases between them. Germline V gene sequence: CDR1 MNHEY, CDR2 SMNVEV (reference sequence). This CDR3 has 16 amino acids. CDR3 loop: CASSLSHTGTVYEQYF. The CDR3 DNA follows: TGTGCCAGCAGTTTATCCCACACAGGGACGGTCTACGAGCAGTACTTC.

The table lists this clone with a count of one. The rearrangement uses TRBV19 and TRBJ2-7; TRBD1 agrees at 7 bases. V lost 5 bases, J lost 4 bases, and 2 bases stayed unmatched. Germline assignment: CDR1 LNHDA and CDR2 SQIVND (reference sequence). This CDR3 contains 12 residues. CDR3 DNA: TGTGCCAGTAGTGTGACAGGGTACGAGCAGTACTTC. Amino acid sequence: CASSVTGYEQYF.